The next 5 T cell receptor beta chains were all read from a single sample in a study of vaccination effects on CD4 cells after COVID-19. The method was immunoSEQ multiplex PCR; TCRdb's version includes in-frame clones alone and lacks a portion of them. The sample gives more than 65,000 clones, approximately 80% of which show up once; approximately 1.2% is in the top ten. These receptors lack a known antigen. Expansion with viral peptide pools was applied to antigen-specific CD4+ T cells by the ViraFEST assay prior to sequencing. The culture ran for 9 to 11 days, and then CD4+ T cells were isolated. BNT162b2 vaccine or mRNA-1273 vaccine was given to participants in two doses. The sequences come from CD4+ T cells from PBMCs cultured with HCoV-229E spike peptides, collected after COVID-19 vaccination. The receptors originated from a human donor who received a COVID-19 vaccine.

The chain couples TRBV4-1 to TRBJ2-7; TRBD1 is a possible D gene (6 bases). V lost 1 base, J lost 1 base, and 20 bases lay in between. The CDR3 has 18 amino acids. In germline, CDR1 is MGHRA, CDR2 YSYEKL. The CDR3 spells CASSQVFPSGGFSYEQYV. Written as DNA, the CDR3 is TGCGCCAGCAGCCAAGTTTTCCCCAGTGGGGGCTTTTCCTACGAGCAGTACGTC.

The CDR3, as DNA: TGTGCCAGCAGCTTAGTGGGGGTCTACGAGCAGTACGTC. It encodes CASSLVGVYEQYV. The V gene is TRBV7-8, the J gene TRBJ2-7, with D perhaps TRBD1 or TRBD2 (5 bases each). Trimming left V 1 base short and J 3 bases short, with 7 bases between. Per germline, CDR1 SGHVS and CDR2 FQNEAQ. The CDR3 consists of 13 residues.

The chain links TRBV3-1 (or the pseudogene TRBV3-2) to TRBJ1-3; 7 nucleotides line up with TRBD1. Germline loops: CDR1 LGHDT, CDR2 YNNKEL (reference sequence). This CDR3 has 19 residues. Trimming cost V 0 bases and J 0 bases; bases outside gene matches: 11. The CDR3 DNA is TGTGCCAGCAGCCAAGAGGGGCGGAGACAGGGCCTCTCTGGAAACACCATATATTTT. This gives the protein CASSQEGRRQGLSGNTIYF.

The chain recombines TRBV6-5 with TRBJ1-2; maybe TRBD1 (5 bases). V dropped 0 bases and J dropped 4 bases, with 12 bases sitting between them. The germline gives CDR1 MNHEY, CDR2 SVGAGI. This CDR3 is 15 amino acids long. The CDR3 region has the DNA TGTGCCAGCAGTTACTCCCCCAGGGATGGCTATGGCTACACCTTC. Translated, it gives CASSYSPRDGYGYTF.

There are a few counts of this clone. The rearrangement uses TRBV5-8 and TRBJ2-2; D tentatively fits TRBD1 or TRBD2 (5 bases each). Trimming shortened V by 2 bases and J by 4 bases, and 21 bases separated the two germline ends. The germline V gene encodes CDR1 SGHTS and CDR2 YDEGEE. The length of the CDR3 is 18 residues. CDR3 sequence: CASSFLGTVISGTGELFF. The CDR3 nucleotides are TGTGCCAGCAGCTTTCTCGGGACGGTGATAAGTGGCACCGGGGAGCTGTTTTTT.